This TCR beta chain is drawn from a study of radiation and T cells in renal cell carcinoma. The CDR3 is 15 amino acids. Germline loops: CDR1 SGHRS, CDR2 YFSETQ. V was pared by 2 bases and J by 0 bases, with 8 bases between. The time point denotes: blood 4 weeks post-SBRT, at nephrectomy. The sample's treatment: 15 Gy SBRT to primary tumor, nephrectomy 4 weeks later. Nephrectomy followed 15 Gy stereotactic body radiation by 4 weeks. Here immunoSEQ multiplex PCR was the method, and the copy in TCRdb shows in-frame clones only, minus some. The sample records over 30,000 clones, 81% being singletons. The clonotype was recovered from a man between 60 and 75 years old with renal cell carcinoma. J is TRBJ2-2 and V is TRBV5-1, with D perhaps matching TRBD1 (6 bases). The specimen was blood, collected from a patient whose treatment included radiotherapy and nephrectomy. CDR3 sequence: CASSFRQANTGELFF. CDR3 nucleotides: TGCGCCAGCAGCTTCCGACAGGCGAACACCGGGGAGCTGTTTTTT.